Presented here are 18 T cell receptor beta chains from one specimen sequenced in a study of metastatic and nonmetastatic thyroid tumors (dated by TCRdb to 2019 to 2021). Library generation was performed with PCR. The instrument was an Illumina HiSeq 4000. TCRdb applied fastp at Q25 and MiXCR to the public reads, then kept only in-frame beta chains. The sample table contains tens of thousands of clones; only one count was recorded for roughly 12% of them. The biggest ten clones account for 14% of the sample. No patient had received any treatment before thyroid surgery. Sequenced sample: blood. The receptors come from a female donor with papillary thyroid cancer or a benign thyroid nodule (not recorded which). Some clones in this sample may be carry-over from other donors' samples.

This clone was counted ten times or more. This chain connects TRBV12-3 or TRBV12-4 to TRBJ2-5, with D unresolved. V shed 1 base and J shed 5 bases, with 11 bases lying between them. The CDR3 contains 14 residues. CDR3 coding DNA: TGTGCCAGCAGTTTAGGTTCCGGGCGGGAGACCCAGTACTTC. Translated, it gives CASSLGSGRETQYF.

This chain uses TRBV19 with TRBJ2-7, with D perhaps assigned TRBD1 or TRBD2 (5 bases each). Trimming removed 3 bases at V and 4 bases at J, with 7 bases between. Per germline, CDR1 LNHDA and CDR2 SQIVND (reference sequence). The CDR3 runs to 12 residues. As DNA, the CDR3 is TGTGCCAGTAGTATTGGGACGTACGAGCAGTACTTC. This gives the protein CASSIGTYEQYF.

This clone appeared many times. The J gene is TRBJ2-1, the V gene TRBV28; D is perhaps TRBD2 (6 bases). Germline CDR1 MDHEN, CDR2 SYDVKM. This CDR3 region has 16 residues. V gave up 2 bases and J gave up 2 bases, with 13 bases separating them. As DNA, the CDR3 is TGTGCCAGCAGTTTAGGGGACGGGGGTGCCTACAATGAGCAGTTCTTC. Amino acid sequence: CASSLGDGGAYNEQFF.

V and J are TRBV30 and TRBJ2-7; D not resolved. The CDR3 totals 14 residues. Between the trimmed V and J ends, which lost 3 bases and 3 bases, there was a span of 15 bases. Germline CDR1 GTSNPN, CDR2 SVGIG (reference sequence). The CDR3 nucleotides are TGTGCCTGGAGGTTCGGAATAGGGATCTACGAGCAGTACTTC. Protein product: CAWRFGIGIYEQYF.

This clone was observed at least ten times. The chain recombines TRBV2 with TRBJ2-1; no clear D gene. Trimming shortened V by 4 bases and J by 0 bases, and 7 bases separated the two germline ends. The CDR3 has 14 amino acids. The germline CDR1 and CDR2 sequences are SNHLY and FYNNEI. The CDR3 is CASSAYSSYNEQFF. CDR3 nucleotides: TGTGCCAGCAGTGCGTACAGCTCCTACAATGAGCAGTTCTTC.

This clone was seen at least ten times. The chain joins TRBV11-2 to TRBJ2-2; weak D call: TRBD2 (6 bases). Trimming left V 0 bases short and J 3 bases short, with 14 bases between. The CDR3 spans 17 residues. CDR1 is SGHAT and CDR2 is FQNNGV in the germline V gene. The CDR3 loop is CASSLDGLAAHTGELFF. In DNA, the CDR3 is TGTGCCAGCAGCTTAGATGGGTTAGCGGCACACACCGGGGAGCTGTTTTTT.

V and J are TRBV7-6 and TRBJ2-7; TRBD2 aligns across 9 bases. Germline V gives CDR1 SGHVS, CDR2 FNYEAQ. Trimming took 1 base from V and 3 from J; bases not matched to a gene: 4. The CDR3 runs 15 residues. In DNA form, the CDR3 reads TGTGCCAGCAGCTTAGAGAGCGGGAGGTTCTACGAGCAGTACTTC. Amino acid sequence: CASSLESGRFYEQYF.

In its sample, this clone was seen many times. Other DNA sequences within the sample encode an identical CDR3. The rearrangement joins TRBV9 to TRBJ2-6, with D perhaps matching TRBD2 (6 bases). The V end was cut by 4 bases, the J end by 9 bases, with 20 bases between. The CDR3 has 16 amino acids. Germline lookup yields CDR1 SGDLS and CDR2 YYNGEE. CDR3 region: CASSPDGPGLHNVLTF. CDR3 bases: TGTGCCAGCAGCCCCGATGGACCGGGACTTCACAACGTCCTGACTTTC.

This clone was seen repeatedly, ten times or more. This sequence joins TRBV5-6 and TRBJ2-1; D is unresolved. Germline CDR1 reads SGHDT; CDR2 reads YYEEEE. The CDR3 contains 15 residues. Trimming left V 7 bases short and J 0 bases short, with 14 bases between. The CDR3 region has the DNA TGTGCCAGCGCAACCGGAGAAATCTCCTACAATGAGCAGTTCTTC. Its translation: CASATGEISYNEQFF.

This clone was recorded many times. J is TRBJ2-7 and V is TRBV20-1, with 10 bases matching TRBD2. The V gene end was trimmed by 5 bases and the J gene end by 5 bases; junction bases not matched to a gene: 12. Looked up from germline, CDR1 is DFQATT and CDR2 is SNEGSKA (reference sequence). The CDR3 totals 15 residues. CDR3 in amino acids: CSADSGREAKNEQYF. DNA for the CDR3: TGCAGTGCTGACAGCGGGAGGGAGGCGAAGAACGAGCAGTACTTC.

This clone was seen repeatedly, ten times or more. The V gene is TRBV20-1, the J gene TRBJ1-1; D gene uncertain. Germline CDR1 and CDR2: DFQATT and SNEGSKA (reference sequence). With 4 bases removed from V and 1 base from J, the gap between germline ends came to 10 bases. The length of the CDR3 is 13 residues. CDR3 loop: CSAKTAWNTEAFF. Here the CDR3 DNA reads TGCAGTGCTAAAACAGCCTGGAACACTGAAGCTTTCTTT.

There are many counts of this clone. The rearrangement joins TRBV6-1 to TRBJ2-7, with 7 bases aligning to TRBD1. V lost 5 bases to trimming and J lost 4 bases; unmatched junction nucleotides: 11. The CDR3 consists of 15 residues. Germline CDR1 is MNHNS and CDR2 is SASEGT. The DNA of the CDR3 is TGTGCCAGCAGTTCCACCGGGACAGACCGTTACGAGCAGTACTTC. This translates into CASSSTGTDRYEQYF.

At least ten counts were recorded for this clone. The CDR3 bases are TGTGCCAGTAGTATCGGGACAGGGCTTGACTATGGCTACACCTTC. This sequence encodes CASSIGTGLDYGYTF. The chain employs TRBV19 and TRBJ1-2, with 9 nucleotides matching TRBD1. Germline assignment: CDR1 LNHDA and CDR2 SQIVND (reference sequence). After removal of 3 bases from V and 3 bases from J, the junction contained 5 bases not matched to a gene. The CDR3 has 15 amino acids.

In this sample, this clone turned up many times. This chain connects TRBV7-9 to TRBJ2-3; 7 nucleotides align to TRBD2. CDR3 length: 12 amino acids. Germline-derived CDR1 and CDR2 are SEHNR and FQNEAQ (reference sequence). CDR3 nucleotides: TGTGCTGCGGGAGTGGATCCTGATACGCAGTATTTT. Encoded protein: CAAGVDPDTQYF.

The table lists this clone with many counts. The chain joins TRBV19 to TRBJ2-1, with D hard to call. Germline-derived CDR1 and CDR2 are LNHDA and SQIVND (reference sequence). The CDR3 spans 14 residues. V was pared by 1 base and J by 4 bases, with 8 bases between. The CDR3 spells CASSIGQGYNEQFF. The CDR3, as DNA: TGTGCCAGTAGTATAGGACAAGGGTACAATGAGCAGTTCTTC.

This clone has ten or more counts. The chain is built from TRBV5-1 and TRBJ2-7; D is undetermined. Trimming left V 1 base short and J 4 bases short, with 12 bases between. Per the germline V gene, CDR1 is SGHRS and CDR2 is YFSETQ. The CDR3 extends over 14 amino acids. CDR3 in amino acids: CASSLQVPPYEQYF. The CDR3 DNA reads TGCGCCAGCAGCTTGCAGGTGCCCCCATACGAGCAGTACTTC.

V gene TRBV20-1 combines with J gene TRBJ2-7, with a possible D match to TRBD1 (7 bases). This CDR3 spans 15 amino acids. Per germline, CDR1 DFQATT and CDR2 SNEGSKA (reference sequence). Trimming took off 5 bases at V and 1 base at J, with 18 bases between the two ends. CDR3 DNA: TGCAGTGCTCCAGTCCAGGGGGGAGCGTCCTACGAGCAGTACTTC. Amino acids: CSAPVQGGASYEQYF.

This clone was detected many times. The chain joins TRBV28 to TRBJ2-3; D is undetermined. The CDR3 is 15 residues long. Germline lookup yields CDR1 MDHEN and CDR2 SYDVKM. The V end was cut by 5 bases, the J end by 2 bases, with 14 bases between. The CDR3 protein is CASSPGRRNTDTQYF. The CDR3 DNA reads TGTGCCAGCAGTCCGGGCCGGCGCAACACAGATACGCAGTATTTT.